This T cell receptor beta chain derives from a study of breast tumors, draining lymph nodes, adjacent tissues (dated by TCRdb to about 2016). About the full investigation: Breast cancer patients provided tumor, adjacent nontumor tissue and axillary lymph nodes, and the study compared the TCR beta repertoires across these three sources. The study aimed to assess the relationships and possible T-cell exchange between tumor, surrounding tissue and draining lymph node repertoires in human breast cancer. Overall study outcomes, separate from this receptor: Tumor and nontumor tissue repertoires were significantly more similar in luminal-like than in basal-like breast cancer. The study presented the conclusion that tumor T cells originate in lymph nodes as consistent with a hypothesis, not as something directly demonstrated. A scenario in which most tumor T cells derive from the lymph node and then expand within tumor tissue was judged to be consistent with the data. Tumors showed preferential V and J gene usage, and their T-cell repertoire diversity fell below that of lymph nodes yet above that of nontumor tissue.

V is cut by 9 bases and J by 6 bases, and the space between the germline ends is 9 bases. Sequences SGHRS (CDR1) and YFSETQ (CDR2) are obtained from the germline V gene. The CDR3 runs 10 amino acids, cysteine and phenylalanine included. Here the CDR3 DNA is all that survives: 30 bases in frame from base 1. The axillary draining lymph nodes of breast cancer patients were the source of the lymph node samples. This clonotype was found a few times. Its antigen remains unidentified. This may stem from a read error, because a much larger clone lies one nucleotide away. TCRdb records Illumina HiSeq 2000 as the sequencer. Multiplex PCR amplification was used to generate the TCR beta chain libraries. The amplified TCR beta chain products were analyzed by high-throughput sequencing. TCRdb reran the public reads through fastp at Q25 and MiXCR, keeping productive beta chains. CDR3 protein sequences are deduplicated, and each keeps its most common genes and DNA. This sample gives nearly 200,000 distinct CDR3 sequences in total; approximately 30% of them show up just once. In total, the top ten clones hold roughly 4% of the sample.

Recombination connected TRBV5-1 to TRBJ1-2; the D gene cannot be resolved reliably. The material sequenced was axillary lymph node tissue. The sequence was obtained from a female donor with breast cancer. Some clones in this sample may be carry-over from other donors' samples. CDR3 sequence: CANADNGYTF. The DNA reads as follows: TGCGCCAACGCAGATAATGGCTACACCTTC.